Detailed here is one T cell receptor (beta chain). Its antigen is undetermined. The data originate from a study of T cells in Graves' hyperthyroidism and ophthalmopathy. Findings and limits, study-wide: The model's output predicted ophthalmopathy at a median of approximately 6.5 months prior to onset.

Using RNA transcripts as the source, TCR beta CDR3 regions were amplified. A first-round RT-PCR of the TCR CDR3 used the HTBI primer set. In TCRdb, the multiplex PCR reads were re-called with MiXCR into one record per CDR3 protein. The repertoire holds approximately 600,000 distinct CDR3 sequences, with around 21% as singletons. The CDR3 is 16 residues long. V lost 3 bases and J lost 1, with 13 bases in between. The germline CDR1 and CDR2 sequences are SEHNR and FQNEAQ (reference sequence). The sample was blood. The TCR was taken from a man aged 25-45 years with Graves' ophthalmopathy. The chain links TRBV7-9 to TRBJ1-3; D may be TRBD1 (5 bases). Written as DNA, the CDR3 is TGTGCCAGCAGCTTTGCCCTCGGACAATCTGGAAACACCATATATTTT. Translating gives CASSFALGQSGNTIYF.